The 30 T cell receptor beta chains given below trace back to one sample, sequenced in a study of shared clonotypes between healthy human individuals. Generated by immunoSEQ multiplex PCR, the TCRdb table keeps only in-frame clones and is missing some. Of millions of clones in the sample, roughly nine tenths were seen once. The material sequenced was naive CD4+ T cells sorted from blood. The subset is: CD45RA+ positively selected. These receptors all stem from a man between 18 and 35 years old in good health.

The chain links TRBV20-1 to TRBJ2-1, with unresolved D. This CDR3 is built from 11 residues. The germline CDR1 and CDR2 sequences are DFQATT and SNEGSKA (reference sequence). V was clipped by 6 bases and J by 9 bases, with 12 bases between them. The CDR3 loop is CSASTSSEQFF. CDR3 bases: TGCAGTGCCAGCACCAGCAGTGAGCAGTTCTTC.

V gene TRBV5-5 combines with J gene TRBJ1-1, with no clear D. The CDR3 sequence is 13 residues long. The V end was cut by 4 bases, the J end by 2 bases, with 9 bases between. CDR1 SGHKS and CDR2 YYEKEE come from the germline V gene (reference sequence). CDR3 DNA sequence: TGTGCCAGCAGCCGACCCCTAAACACTGAAGCTTTCTTT. It encodes CASSRPLNTEAFF.

This clone was found once. The chain couples TRBV4-1 to TRBJ2-5; 11 nucleotides line up with TRBD2. From germline, CDR1 is MGHRA and CDR2 YSYEKL. V was clipped by 0 bases and J by 4 bases; unmatched bases: 7. CDR3 size: 17 residues. CDR3 sequence reads: CASSQDGLAGVLETQYF. The CDR3 DNA follows: TGCGCCAGCAGCCAAGATGGACTAGCGGGCGTTCTAGAGACCCAGTACTTC.

The chain is built from TRBV28 and TRBJ1-5; D gene uncertain. Germline CDR1 is MDHEN and CDR2 is SYDVKM. The CDR3 length is 17 residues. The germline V and J ends were trimmed by 3 bases and 1 base, with 16 bases remaining between them. The chain's CDR3 is CASSFGGLGGSNQPQHF. In DNA, the CDR3 is TGTGCCAGCAGTTTTGGAGGGTTGGGAGGGAGCAATCAGCCCCAGCATTTT. Based on the CDR3 plus reference TRBV28 and TRBJ1-5, the full variable domain is DVKVTQSSRYLVKRTGEKVFLECVQDMDHENMFWYRQDPGLGLRLIYFSYDVKMKEKGDIPEGYSVSREKKERFSLILESASTNQTSMYLCASSFGGLGGSNQPQHFGDGTRLSIL.

The chain links TRBV16 to TRBJ1-1; a weak D match, TRBD1 (5 bases). Trimming shortened V by 5 bases and J by 4 bases, and 17 bases separated the two germline ends. Germline V gene data show CDR1 as KGHSY and CDR2 as FQNENV. The CDR3 covers 15 residues. CDR3 nucleotide sequence: TGTGCCAGCAGCGCGCCCCAGGGTTCCGGCACTGAAGCTTTCTTT. It specifies CASSAPQGSGTEAFF.

The rearrangement uses TRBV28 and TRBJ2-7, with 10 bases that match TRBD2. This CDR3 spans 15 amino acids. The trim removed 6 bases at V and 0 bases at J, leaving 5 bases unmatched. Germline assignment: CDR1 MDHEN and CDR2 SYDVKM. The CDR3 DNA follows: TGTGCCAGCAGACACGCTAGCGGGAGCTCCTACGAGCAGTACTTC. Protein: CASRHASGSSYEQYF. Based on the CDR3 plus reference TRBV28 and TRBJ2-7, the full variable domain is DVKVTQSSRYLVKRTGEKVFLECVQDMDHENMFWYRQDPGLGLRLIYFSYDVKMKEKGDIPEGYSVSREKKERFSLILESASTNQTSMYLCASRHASGSSYEQYFGPGTRLTVT.

V is TRBV10-3 and J is TRBJ2-4; 7 nucleotides agree with TRBD2. The CDR3 consists of 18 residues. CDR1 is ENHRY, CDR2 SYGVKD, per germline. The J segment lost 1 base and the V segment lost 0 bases, leaving 9 bases of the junction unmatched. CDR3 region: CAISESGALAVAKNIQYF. The CDR3 DNA sequence: TGTGCCATCAGTGAGTCGGGAGCGCTAGCGGTTGCCAAAAACATTCAGTACTTC.

The rearrangement uses TRBV10-3 and TRBJ2-1; no definite D call. The CDR3 is 12 amino acids. V gave up 2 bases and J gave up 6 bases, with 5 bases separating them. The germline V gene has CDR1 ENHRY and CDR2 SYGVKD. CDR3 sequence reads: CAISEPPNEQFF. In nucleotides, the CDR3 is TGTGCCATCAGTGAGCCCCCCAATGAGCAGTTCTTC.

The CDR3 DNA follows: TGTGCCAGCAAGAATCAGGGTTTGACGCCCCTCAGCGTCGAACCCATGAACACTGAAGCTTTCTTT. It translates to CASKNQGLTPLSVEPMNTEAFF. The chain has TRBV21-1 and TRBJ1-1; no check of the table's D call, TRBD1, against the DNA was made. TRBV21-1 represents a pseudogene. The CDR3 contains 22 residues.

Comments on this clone: Other DNA variants within this sample encode the same CDR3. The chain links TRBV29-1 to TRBJ1-2; D call uncertain. V gave up 2 bases and J gave up 0 bases, with 4 bases separating them. CDR1 and CDR2 (germline): SQVTM, ANQGSEA. The CDR3 is made up of 12 amino acids. In DNA form, the CDR3 reads TGCAGCGTTGAACGCACTAACTATGGCTACACCTTC. Translated, it gives CSVERTNYGYTF.

The chain is built from TRBV6-5 and TRBJ2-1; 9 nucleotides agree with TRBD1. The CDR3 consists of 13 residues. From germline, CDR1 is MNHEY and CDR2 SVGAGI. Trimming at V came to 6 bases and at J to 6 bases, leaving 3 bases not matched to a gene. The CDR3 here is CASSRDRVNEQFF. Written as DNA, the CDR3 is TGTGCCAGCAGCAGGGACAGGGTCAATGAGCAGTTCTTC.

A remark on this clone: Other DNA variants within this sample encode the same CDR3. The chain is built from TRBV7-2 and TRBJ2-3; 11 nucleotides line up with TRBD2. This CDR3 comprises 14 residues. The germline gives CDR1 SGHTA, CDR2 FQGNSA. V was clipped by 6 bases and J by 6 bases; unmatched bases: 5. For the CDR3, the DNA is TGTGCCAGCAGTCCGACTAGCGGGACGGATACGCAGTATTTT. It specifies CASSPTSGTDTQYF.

J is TRBJ1-2 and V is TRBV10-3, with a weak D call TRBD1 (6 bases). The CDR3 sequence is 13 residues long. From germline, CDR1 is ENHRY and CDR2 SYGVKD. Trimming took off 4 bases at V and 3 bases at J, with 9 bases between the two ends. The CDR3 spells CAISASGDYGYTF. The CDR3 DNA reads TGTGCCATCAGTGCGTCAGGGGACTATGGCTACACCTTC.

The chain couples TRBV19 to TRBJ2-5, with 7 bases lining up with TRBD2. The J call is uncertain, as TRBJ2-7 better fits the DNA end. Germline lookup yields CDR1 LNHDA and CDR2 SQIVND (reference sequence). The CDR3 runs to 13 residues. This chain's CDR3 is CATKRDHAYEQYF. For the CDR3, the DNA is TGTGCCACTAAGCGGGACCATGCCTACGAGCAGTACTTC.

V is TRBV19 and J is TRBJ1-1; D ambiguous. Germline CDR1 LNHDA, CDR2 SQIVND (reference sequence). V was clipped by 0 bases and J by 9 bases, with 5 bases between them. The CDR3 extends over 11 amino acids. CDR3 protein: CASSIDNQAFF. The DNA for the CDR3 is TGTGCCAGTAGTATAGATAATCAAGCTTTCTTT. The variable domain in full, completed from reference TRBV19 and TRBJ1-1, reads DGGITQSPKYLFRKEGQNVTLSCEQNLNHDAMYWYRQDPGQGLRLIYYSQIVNDFQKGDIAEGYSVSREKKESFPLTVTSAQKNPTAFYLCASSIDNQAFFGQGTRLTVV.

As regards this clone: This sample also contains other DNA sequences that code for the same CDR3. The CDR3 is CASSLGTANNEQFF. Written as DNA, the CDR3 is TGTGCCAGCAGCCTCGGGACTGCCAACAATGAGCAGTTCTTC. V and J are TRBV7-9 and TRBJ2-1; D might be TRBD2 (6 bases). Germline values: CDR1 SEHNR, CDR2 FQNEAQ (reference sequence). Trimming cost V 5 bases and J 5 bases, with 13 bases left between them. The CDR3 sequence is 14 residues long.

V usage is TRBV5-8 and J usage is TRBJ1-1; TRBD1 matches at 9 bases. The CDR3 runs to 17 residues. Germline CDR1 is SGHTS and CDR2 is YDEGEE. Trimming took 4 bases from V and 9 from J; bases not matched to a gene: 19. The CDR3 DNA reads as TGTGCCAGCAGCCCCAACAATCCGGGACAGGGATCCTCGCAAGCTTTCTTT. This sequence encodes CASSPNNPGQGSSQAFF. The variable domain in full, completed from reference TRBV5-8 and TRBJ1-1, reads EAGVTQSPTHLIKTRGQQATLRCSPISGHTSVYWYQQALGLGLQFLLWYDEGEERNRGNFPPRFSGRQFPNYSSELNVNALELEDSALYLCASSPNNPGQGSSQAFFGQGTRLTVV.

The gene calls are TRBV7-2 and TRBJ2-3, with D maybe TRBD2 (6 bases). V was clipped by 5 bases and J by 5 bases, with 17 bases between them. This CDR3 is 15 amino acids long. Germline CDR1 and CDR2: SGHTA and FQGNSA. The CDR3 DNA follows: TGTGCCAGCAGCAGCTGGGCTCGGGAGTTAGATACGCAGTATTTT. It encodes CASSSWARELDTQYF.

V usage is TRBV4-1 and J usage is TRBJ2-3, with D perhaps matching TRBD2 (6 bases). This CDR3 is built from 16 residues. CDR1 MGHRA and CDR2 YSYEKL come from the germline V gene. V was pared by 1 base and J by 0 bases, with 11 bases between. The CDR3 DNA is TGCGCCAGCAGCCAAGTCGGTCGGGAGAGCACAGATACGCAGTATTTT. Protein sequence: CASSQVGRESTDTQYF.

Concerning this clone: The identical CDR3 is also encoded by other nucleotide sequences in the sample. The chain has TRBV10-3 and TRBJ1-1; D unresolved. The V gene lost 2 bases and the J gene lost 1 base, with 5 bases spanning the gap. Germline CDR1 ENHRY, CDR2 SYGVKD. This CDR3 region has 13 residues. The CDR3 DNA reads TGTGCCATCAGTGAGGGAGAGAACACTGAAGCTTTCTTT. It encodes CAISEGENTEAFF.

This rearrangement joins TRBV6-6 to TRBJ1-1, with 9 bases matching TRBD1. Germline CDR1 is MNHNY and CDR2 is SVGAGI (reference sequence). The CDR3 loop spans 14 amino acids. The V and J ends lost 5 bases and 7 bases, in that order; junction bases with no gene match: 8. CDR3 DNA: TGTGCCAGCAGTCCCTGGGACAGGGTATTTGAAGCTTTCTTT. This sequence encodes CASSPWDRVFEAFF.

V is TRBV5-6 and J is TRBJ1-2; weak D call: TRBD1 (6 bases). The CDR3 consists of 13 residues. The V gene's germline CDR1 is SGHDT and CDR2 YYEEEE. V shed 6 bases and J shed 4 bases, with 13 bases lying between them. The CDR3 here is CASTNRASYGYTF. CDR3 DNA: TGTGCCAGCACGAACAGGGCTTCCTATGGCTACACCTTC.

The chain recombines TRBV7-9 with TRBJ2-6; possibly TRBD1 for D (6 bases). Germline-derived CDR1 and CDR2 are SEHNR and FQNEAQ (reference sequence). This CDR3 region has 18 residues. V lost 5 bases and J 0 bases, leaving 17 bases between the germline ends. The CDR3 spells CASSLHRDTNSGANVLTF. For the CDR3, the DNA is TGTGCCAGCAGCCTGCACCGGGACACGAACTCTGGGGCCAACGTCCTGACTTTC.

This clone appeared a few times. The sample holds other DNA sequences that translate to the same CDR3. This chain connects TRBV18 to TRBJ1-1, with D tentatively TRBD1 (5 bases). The V end was cut by 6 bases, the J end by 0 bases, with 11 bases between. This CDR3 has 14 residues. Germline CDR1 and CDR2: KGHSH and LQKENI. The CDR3 region is CASSLDRLNTEAFF. CDR3 sequence (DNA): TGTGCCAGCTCCCTCGACAGATTGAACACTGAAGCTTTCTTT.

Concerning this clone: The junction departs from germline at one end; a sequencing error may be responsible. Within the sample, other DNA sequences also encode this same CDR3. The chain links TRBV5-1 to TRBJ1-4, with 11 bases aligning to TRBD1. The CDR3 has 15 amino acids. Germline V lookup: CDR1 SGHRS, CDR2 YFSETQ. CDR3 in amino acids: CASSLEGQGDEKLFF. In DNA, the CDR3 is TGCGCCAGCAGTTTGGAGGGACAGGGGGACGAAAAACTGTTTTTT.

V is TRBV4-3 and J is TRBJ2-7, with 12 nucleotides matching TRBD2. V lost 0 bases, J lost 6 bases, and 3 bases stayed unmatched. The CDR3 runs 15 residues. CDR1 is LGHNA, CDR2 YSLEER, per germline. CDR3: CASSQERTSGAEQYF. CDR3 sequence (DNA): TGCGCCAGCAGCCAAGAAAGGACTAGCGGGGCCGAGCAGTACTTC.

This sequence joins TRBV28 and TRBJ2-5, with D possibly being TRBD1 or TRBD2 (6 bases each). The CDR3 runs to 15 residues. Trimming shortened V by 7 bases and J by 4 bases, and 19 bases separated the two germline ends. Germline-derived CDR1 and CDR2 are MDHEN and SYDVKM. The CDR3 spells CASKPGGRVSETQYF. In nucleotides, the CDR3 is TGTGCCAGCAAACCCGGGGGCAGGGTATCAGAGACCCAGTACTTC.

This clone was seen just once. This rearrangement joins TRBV28 to TRBJ2-3; 8 positions match TRBD2. Germline V gene lookup returns CDR1 MDHEN and CDR2 SYDVKM. J gave up 2 bases and V 4 bases, and 5 bases lay outside the gene matches. CDR3 length: 15 residues. The CDR3 DNA reads TGTGCCAGCAGTTCCCCGCGGGGGGACACAGATACGCAGTATTTT. This translates into CASSSPRGDTDTQYF.

The genes are TRBV9 and TRBJ1-3; 8 nucleotides align to TRBD1. This CDR3 has 15 residues. In germline, CDR1 is SGDLS, CDR2 YYNGEE. Trimming took 2 bases from V and 9 from J; bases not matched to a gene: 10. The CDR3 region has the DNA TGTGCCAGCAGCGTTACAGGGGGGGCATACGGCACCATATATTTT. Translation gives CASSVTGGAYGTIYF. Based on the CDR3 plus reference TRBV9 and TRBJ1-3, the full variable domain is DSGVTQTPKHLITATGQRVTLRCSPRSGDLSVYWYQQSLDQGLQFLIQYYNGEERAKGNILERFSAQQFPDLHSELNLSSLELGDSALYFCASSVTGGAYGTIYFGEGSWLTVV.

The V gene is TRBV4-1, the J gene TRBJ2-2; no clear D gene. CDR3 length: 14 amino acids. Looked up from germline, CDR1 is MGHRA and CDR2 is YSYEKL. Trimming removed 1 base from V and 0 bases from J, with 3 bases in between. This chain's CDR3 is CASSQGPNTGELFF. The CDR3 coding sequence is TGCGCCAGCAGCCAAGGACCGAACACCGGGGAGCTGTTTTTT.